One and the same sample provided the 18 T cell receptor beta chains below, sequenced in a study of beta chain features in type 1 diabetes. Every isolated RNA sample was fully reverse transcribed, so sequencing captured expressed TCRB transcripts. Clones were sequenced by immunoSEQ multiplex PCR, and TCRdb holds only the in-frame ones, with some missing. The data show about 240,000 clones, with about 15% seen just once and around 0.019% held by the top ten. Which antigens these TCRs recognize remains unknown. Overall study results and limits: Among all four CD4+ subsets, Type 1 diabetes patients had TCRB CDR3s that were moderately but significantly shorter.

Sequencing was done on a sample of naive CD4+ T cells from blood. The receptors were sampled from a man aged 25-45 years with type 1 diabetes.

In its sample, this clone was seen a few times. The chain recombines TRBV9 with TRBJ2-1, with 9 bases fitting TRBD1. V was clipped by 3 bases and J by 4 bases; unmatched bases: 5. CDR3 length equals 15 residues. CDR1 and CDR2 (germline): SGDLS, YYNGEE. CDR3 coding DNA: TGTGCCAGCAGCGAACAGGGGGCGGCTTACAATGAGCAGTTCTTC. Residues: CASSEQGAAYNEQFF.

This clone has just a few counts. J is TRBJ2-2 and V is TRBV19; TRBD1 matches at 11 bases. Per germline, CDR1 LNHDA and CDR2 SQIVND (reference sequence). There are 14 residues in the CDR3. The ends lost 7 bases at V and 5 bases at J; junction bases unmatched: 3. This chain's CDR3 is CASTGQGATGELFF. DNA for the CDR3: TGTGCCAGTACTGGACAGGGGGCGACCGGGGAGCTGTTTTTT.

CDR3 sequence reads: CASSLDIGGYTF. CDR3 DNA: TGTGCCAGCAGCTTGGACATCGGGGGCTACACCTTC. The gene calls are TRBV7-9 and TRBJ1-2; possibly TRBD1 for D (5 bases). The germline V and J ends were trimmed by 3 bases and 8 bases, with 10 bases remaining between them. CDR3 length: 12 amino acids. CDR1 is SEHNR and CDR2 is FQNEAQ in the germline V gene (reference sequence).

The V call is TRBV5-1, the J call TRBJ1-2; D may be TRBD1 (6 bases). The CDR3 runs to 15 residues. V lost 0 bases and J 4 bases, leaving 13 bases between the germline ends. Germline V gene lookup returns CDR1 SGHRS and CDR2 YFSETQ. CDR3 amino acids: CASSLEHSRGYGYTF. CDR3 DNA sequence: TGCGCCAGCAGCTTGGAACACTCCAGGGGCTATGGCTACACCTTC.

This clone has a handful of counts. This chain connects TRBV7-9 to TRBJ1-2; D is uncertain. The CDR3 is 15 amino acids. Per germline, CDR1 SEHNR and CDR2 FQNEAQ (reference sequence). The ends were cut back, 1 base at V and 6 bases at J, with 15 bases in the middle. CDR3 amino acids: CASSLGGGPDDGYTF. Written as DNA, the CDR3 is TGTGCCAGCAGCTTAGGCGGAGGGCCGGACGATGGCTACACCTTC.

This clone has just a few counts. The same CDR3 can be traced to other DNA sequences in this sample. J is TRBJ2-2 and V is TRBV5-1; TRBD1 agrees at 10 bases. This CDR3 has 15 residues. Per the germline V gene, CDR1 is SGHRS and CDR2 is YFSETQ. Trimming at V came to 3 bases and at J to 3 bases, leaving 2 bases not matched to a gene. As DNA, the CDR3 is TGCGCCAGCAGCTCGGGACAGGGGTACACCGGGGAGCTGTTTTTT. Encoded protein: CASSSGQGYTGELFF.

This chain uses TRBV29-1 with TRBJ1-1; no reliable D call. The CDR3 has 12 residues. Germline V CDR1 and CDR2: SQVTM, ANQGSEA. V lost 1 base, J lost 6 bases, and 9 bases lay in between. The CDR3 here is CSVEGRGAEAFF. In DNA form, the CDR3 reads TGCAGCGTTGAAGGCAGAGGCGCTGAAGCTTTCTTT.

The V call is TRBV5-4, the J call TRBJ1-1; 8 bases map to TRBD1. Per germline, CDR1 SGHNT and CDR2 YYREEE (reference sequence). V was pared by 0 bases and J by 8 bases, with 6 bases of the junction left unmatched. The CDR3 loop spans 14 amino acids. The CDR3 loop reads CASSLGRTGTEAFF. In DNA form, the CDR3 reads TGTGCCAGCAGCTTGGGTCGGACAGGGACAGAAGCTTTCTTT.

This chain uses TRBV5-1 with TRBJ2-3; TRBD2 is a possible D gene (5 bases). V dropped 0 bases and J dropped 6 bases, with 14 bases sitting between them. Germline V gene lookup returns CDR1 SGHRS and CDR2 YFSETQ. The CDR3 sequence is 15 residues long. CDR3 coding DNA: TGCGCCAGCAGCTTGGCCTCTGAGGGCTTGGATACGCAGTATTTT. The encoded protein is CASSLASEGLDTQYF.

In this sample, this clone turned up a few times. The chain recombines TRBV7-9 with TRBJ2-7; the match to TRBD2 covers 10 bases. Trimming removed 8 bases from V and 8 bases from J; junction bases left unmatched: 9. Germline CDR1 and CDR2: SEHNR and FQNEAQ (reference sequence). There are 13 residues in the CDR3. In DNA form, the CDR3 reads TGTGCCAGCTTTGGAGCGGGGGGGGCCCAGCAGTACTTC. Protein: CASFGAGGAQQYF.

This chain uses TRBV5-1 with TRBJ2-1; TRBD1 might be the D (6 bases). The CDR3 loop spans 15 amino acids. Germline-derived CDR1 and CDR2 are SGHRS and YFSETQ. V was clipped by 3 bases and J by 2 bases, with 12 bases between them. CDR3 nucleotides: TGCGCCAGCAGCTCAGGACAGCCCGCCTACAATGAGCAGTTCTTC. Encoded protein: CASSSGQPAYNEQFF. Full variable domain (outside the CDR3, taken from reference TRBV5-1 and TRBJ2-1): KAGVTQTPRYLIKTRGQQVTLSCSPISGHRSVSWYQQTPGQGLQFLFEYFSETQRNKGNFPGRFSGRQFSNSRSEMNVSTLELGDSALYLCASSSGQPAYNEQFFGPGTRLTVL.

The sample holds a few counts of this clone. The genes are TRBV2 and TRBJ1-5; the D is unclear. Germline loops: CDR1 SNHLY, CDR2 FYNNEI. The CDR3 is 14 residues long. Trimming pared 8 bases from V and 7 bases from J, leaving 18 bases between. The CDR3 reads CASSEGSGGQPQHF. CDR3 bases: TGTGCCAGCTCGGAAGGGTCGGGCGGGCAGCCCCAGCATTTT.

The chain carries TRBV11-2 and TRBJ2-1; TRBD2 matches 9 bases. CDR1 and CDR2 (germline): SGHAT, FQNNGV. V was clipped by 3 bases and J by 2 bases; unmatched bases: 2. This CDR3 is built from 15 residues. CDR3 in amino acids: CASSFLAGPYNEQFF. The CDR3 DNA reads TGTGCCAGCAGCTTCCTAGCGGGACCCTACAATGAGCAGTTCTTC.

This clone occurred a few times. J is TRBJ1-4 and V is TRBV29-1; D not resolved. CDR3 length: 12 amino acids. V was shortened by 7 bases and J by 6 bases, with 12 bases between the two germline ends. Germline V gene sequence: CDR1 SQVTM, CDR2 ANQGSEA. CDR3 sequence (DNA): TGCAGCGCTGAGGCAGAAGATGAAAAACTGTTTTTT. Encoded protein: CSAEAEDEKLFF.

CDR3 loop: CSVEGRAGAEQYF. The CDR3 nucleotides read TGCAGCGTTGAAGGTCGGGCAGGGGCAGAGCAGTACTTC. The V and J genes are TRBV29-1 and TRBJ2-7; perhaps TRBD1 as D (6 bases). Trimming shortened V by 1 base and J by 7 bases, and 14 bases separated the two germline ends. The CDR3 is made up of 13 amino acids. CDR1 is SQVTM, CDR2 ANQGSEA, per germline.

The genes are TRBV18 and TRBJ2-7; possible D gene TRBD2, 5 bases. The CDR3 consists of 14 residues. CDR1 and CDR2 from the germline V gene are KGHSH and LQKENI. V dropped 0 bases and J dropped 6 bases, with 12 bases sitting between them. The CDR3 here is CASSPPSLVAEQYF. The CDR3 bases are TGTGCCAGCTCACCACCCTCACTAGTGGCCGAGCAGTACTTC. Full variable domain (rest looked up from reference TRBV18 and TRBJ2-7): NAGVMQNPRHLVRRRGQEARLRCSPMKGHSHVYWYRQLPEEGLKFMVYLQKENIIDESGMPKERFSAEFPKEGPSILRIQQVVRGDSAAYFCASSPPSLVAEQYFGPGTRLTVT.

The gene calls are TRBV18 and TRBJ1-1, with a tentative D call TRBD1 (5 bases). Germline V gene data show CDR1 as KGHSH and CDR2 as LQKENI. This CDR3 has 15 amino acids. V shed 3 bases and J shed 0 bases, with 11 bases lying between them. CDR3 nucleotides: TGTGCCAGCTCACCCGGAGGGGCCCTGAACACTGAAGCTTTCTTT. Amino acids: CASSPGGALNTEAFF.

This chain connects TRBV4-2 to TRBJ1-2; D remains ambiguous. The CDR3 is made up of 15 amino acids. From germline, CDR1 is LGHNA and CDR2 YNFKEQ. V lost 1 base to trimming and J lost 8 bases, with 17 bases between them. CDR3 in amino acids: CASSQGSGESGGYTF. The CDR3 nucleotides are TGTGCCAGCAGCCAAGGTAGCGGGGAATCGGGAGGCTACACCTTC.